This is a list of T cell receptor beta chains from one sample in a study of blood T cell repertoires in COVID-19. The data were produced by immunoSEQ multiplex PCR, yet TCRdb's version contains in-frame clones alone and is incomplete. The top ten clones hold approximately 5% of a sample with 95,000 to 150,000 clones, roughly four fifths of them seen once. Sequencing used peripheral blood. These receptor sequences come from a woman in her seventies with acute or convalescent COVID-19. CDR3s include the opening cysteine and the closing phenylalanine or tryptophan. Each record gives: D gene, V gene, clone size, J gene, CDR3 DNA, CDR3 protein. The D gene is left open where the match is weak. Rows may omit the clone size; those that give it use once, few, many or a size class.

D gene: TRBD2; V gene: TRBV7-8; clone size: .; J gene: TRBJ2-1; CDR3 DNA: TGTGCCAGCAGCTTAGCGCTAGCGGACAATGAGCAGTTCTTC; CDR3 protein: CASSLALADNEQFF
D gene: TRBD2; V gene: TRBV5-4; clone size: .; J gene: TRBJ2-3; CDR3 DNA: TGTGCCAGCAGCTTAAGACTAGCGGGGGTCACAGATACGCAGTATTTT; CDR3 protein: CASSLRLAGVTDTQYF
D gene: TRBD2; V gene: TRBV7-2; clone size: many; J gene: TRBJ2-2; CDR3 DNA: TGTGCCAGCAGACAGAATAGCGGGGGGGCATCCGGGGAGCTGTTTTTT; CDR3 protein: CASRQNSGGASGELFF
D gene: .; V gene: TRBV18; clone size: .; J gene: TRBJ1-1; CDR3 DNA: TGTGCCAGCTCACCAACGGGACATCCGGTCACTGAAGCTTTCTTT; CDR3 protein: CASSPTGHPVTEAFF
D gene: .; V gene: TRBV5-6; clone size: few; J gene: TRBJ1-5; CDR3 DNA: TGTGCCAGCAGCTCGACGGGGACACTTAGCAATCAGCCCCAGCATTTT; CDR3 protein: CASSSTGTLSNQPQHF
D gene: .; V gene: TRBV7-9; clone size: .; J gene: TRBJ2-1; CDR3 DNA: TGTGCCAGCGCCATAACGAGCTCCTACAATGAGCAGTTCTTC; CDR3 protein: CASAITSSYNEQFF
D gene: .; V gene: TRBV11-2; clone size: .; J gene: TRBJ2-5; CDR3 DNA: TGTGCCAGCAGCTTAAGAGGGGGGGCTTGGGAGACCCAGTACTTC; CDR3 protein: CASSLRGGAWETQYF
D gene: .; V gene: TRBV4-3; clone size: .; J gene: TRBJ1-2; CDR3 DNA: TGCGCCAGCAGCCGAGACAGGACTATCCTTTTTAACTATGGCTACACCTTC; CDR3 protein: CASSRDRTILFNYGYTF
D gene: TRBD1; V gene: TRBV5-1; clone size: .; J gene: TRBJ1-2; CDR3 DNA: TGCGCCAGCAGCCCTGACGGACAGGGGAACTATGGCTACACCTTC; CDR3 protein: CASSPDGQGNYGYTF
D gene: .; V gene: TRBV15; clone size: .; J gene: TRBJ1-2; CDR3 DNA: TGTGCCACCAGCAGACGGGGGACGGGAATCTATGGCTACACCTTC; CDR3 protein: CATSRRGTGIYGYTF
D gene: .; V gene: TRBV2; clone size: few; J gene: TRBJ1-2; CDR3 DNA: TGTGCCAGCAGTGATAGACAGGAGAGCTATGGCTACACCTTC; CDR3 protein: CASSDRQESYGYTF
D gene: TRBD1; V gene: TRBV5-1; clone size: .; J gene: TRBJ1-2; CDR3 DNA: TGCGCCAGCAGCCCAAACGGACAGGGGGCAAATTATGGCTACACCTTC; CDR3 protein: CASSPNGQGANYGYTF
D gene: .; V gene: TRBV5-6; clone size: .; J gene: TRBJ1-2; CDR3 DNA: TGTGCCAGCAGCTTAAACGGTAATGGCTACACCTTC; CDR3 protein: CASSLNGNGYTF
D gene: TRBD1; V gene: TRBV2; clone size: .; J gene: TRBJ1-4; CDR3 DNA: TGTGCCAGCAGTGATCTGGGACAGGGCAATGAAAAACTGTTTTTT; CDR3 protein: CASSDLGQGNEKLFF
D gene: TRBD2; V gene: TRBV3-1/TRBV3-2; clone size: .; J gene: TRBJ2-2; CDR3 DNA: TGTGCCAGCAGCCGACTAGCGGGGGGCTCCCGCACCGGGGAGCTGTTTTTT; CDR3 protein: CASSRLAGGSRTGELFF
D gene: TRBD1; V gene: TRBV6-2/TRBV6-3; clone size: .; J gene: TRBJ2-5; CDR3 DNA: TGTGCCAGCAGTCGACAGGGTGGCGAGACCCAGTACTTC; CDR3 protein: CASSRQGGETQYF
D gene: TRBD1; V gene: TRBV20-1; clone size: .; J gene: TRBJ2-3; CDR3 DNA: TGCAGTGCTAGTTGGACAGGGGGCAGGGATACGCAGTATTTT; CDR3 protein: CSASWTGGRDTQYF
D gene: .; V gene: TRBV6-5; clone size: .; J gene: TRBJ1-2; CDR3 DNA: TGTGCCAGCAGTTACGGCCAGGCCTCTAACTATGGCTACACCTTC; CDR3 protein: CASSYGQASNYGYTF
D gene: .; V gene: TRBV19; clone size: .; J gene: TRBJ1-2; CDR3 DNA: TGTGCCAGTTATAATCCAGGGAATAACTATGGCTACACCTTC; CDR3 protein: CASYNPGNNYGYTF
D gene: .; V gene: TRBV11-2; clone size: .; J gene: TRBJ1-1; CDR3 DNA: TGTGCCACAGGCGTAGCTTTCTTT; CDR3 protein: CATGVAFF
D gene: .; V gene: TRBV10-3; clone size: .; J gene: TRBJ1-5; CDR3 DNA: TGTGCCATCAGTGGGACAGCCGATCAGCCCCAGCATTTT; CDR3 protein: CAISGTADQPQHF
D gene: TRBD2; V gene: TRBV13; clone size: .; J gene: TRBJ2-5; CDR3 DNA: TGTGCCAGCAGCGCCGAGACTAGCCGGGAGACCCAGTACTTC; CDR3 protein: CASSAETSRETQYF
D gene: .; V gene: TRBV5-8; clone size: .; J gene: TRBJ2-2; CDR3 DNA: TGTGCCAGCAGCTTGATCAGTCCCGGGGAGCTGTTTTTT; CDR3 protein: CASSLISPGELFF
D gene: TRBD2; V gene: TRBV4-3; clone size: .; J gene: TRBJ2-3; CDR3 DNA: TGCGCCAGCAGCCAATCCCTGACTAGCGGGGTGCAGTATTTT; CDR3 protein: CASSQSLTSGVQYF
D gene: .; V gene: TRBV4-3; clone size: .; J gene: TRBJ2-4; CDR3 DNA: TGCGCCAGCAGCCAAGAAGACAGAAACATTCAGTACTTC; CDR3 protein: CASSQEDRNIQYF
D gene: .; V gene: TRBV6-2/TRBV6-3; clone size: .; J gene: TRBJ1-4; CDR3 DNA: TGTGCCAGCAGTACGATCACAGGAACTTCAACTAATGAAAAACTGTTTTTT; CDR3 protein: CASSTITGTSTNEKLFF
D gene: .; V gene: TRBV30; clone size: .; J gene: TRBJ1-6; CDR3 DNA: TGTGCCTGGAGTATTTCAGGCACACATAATTCACCCCTCCACTTT; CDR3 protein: CAWSISGTHNSPLHF
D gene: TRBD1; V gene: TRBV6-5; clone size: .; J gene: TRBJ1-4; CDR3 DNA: TGTGCCAGCAGGTCTGGACAGGGAGGACTGTTTTTT; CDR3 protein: CASRSGQGGLFF
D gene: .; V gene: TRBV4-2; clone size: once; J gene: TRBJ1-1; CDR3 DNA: TGTGCCAGCAGCCAAGAACAGGCAAAAGGGACTGAAGCTTTCTTT; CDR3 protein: CASSQEQAKGTEAFF
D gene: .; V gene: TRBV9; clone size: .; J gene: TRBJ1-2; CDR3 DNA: TGTGCCAGCAGCGCCATCCGAGGTGGCTACACCTTC; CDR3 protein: CASSAIRGGYTF
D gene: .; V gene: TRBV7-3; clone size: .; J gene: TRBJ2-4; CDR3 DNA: TGTGCCAGCAGCCTACAGGGGGGGTTAGCCAAAAACATTCAGTACTTC; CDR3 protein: CASSLQGGLAKNIQYF
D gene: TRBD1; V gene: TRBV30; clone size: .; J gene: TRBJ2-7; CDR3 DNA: TGTGCCTGGAGTTCCGGGACAGGGGACTACGAGCAGTACTTC; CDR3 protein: CAWSSGTGDYEQYF
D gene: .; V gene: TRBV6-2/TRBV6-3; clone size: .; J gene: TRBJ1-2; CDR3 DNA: TGTGCCAGCAGCCTGGGCCAGAACTATGGCTACACCTTC; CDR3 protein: CASSLGQNYGYTF
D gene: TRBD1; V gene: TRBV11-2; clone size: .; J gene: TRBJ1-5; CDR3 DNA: TGTGCCAGCAGCCGGGACAGGGATAATCAGCCCCAGCATTTT; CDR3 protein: CASSRDRDNQPQHF
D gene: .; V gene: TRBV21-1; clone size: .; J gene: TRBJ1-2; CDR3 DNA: TGTGCCAGCAGCATGGGGGGACGGAGGAGTTGTGGCTACACCTTC; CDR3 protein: CASSMGGRRSCGYTF
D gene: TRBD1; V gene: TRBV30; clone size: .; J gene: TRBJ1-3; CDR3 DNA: TGTGCCCGCAGACAGGGCTCTGGAAACACCATATATTTT; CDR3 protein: CARRQGSGNTIYF
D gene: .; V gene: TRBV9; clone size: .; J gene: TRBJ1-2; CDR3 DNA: TGTGCCAGCAGCGTAGTCTGGACACCGACGAGCGATGGCTACACCTTC; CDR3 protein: CASSVVWTPTSDGYTF
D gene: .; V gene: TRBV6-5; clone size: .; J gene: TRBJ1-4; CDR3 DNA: TGTGCCAGCGGCCTGGGCTTACTTAATGAAAAACTGTTTTTT; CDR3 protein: CASGLGLLNEKLFF
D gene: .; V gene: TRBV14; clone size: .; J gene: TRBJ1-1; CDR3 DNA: TGTGCCAGCAGCCAGGGGTGGGGGCACACTGAAGCTTTCTTT; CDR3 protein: CASSQGWGHTEAFF
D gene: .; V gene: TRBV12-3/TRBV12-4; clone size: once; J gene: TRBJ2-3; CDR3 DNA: TGTGCCAGCAGAGGGGGGGCCACAGATACGCAGTATTTT; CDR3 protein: CASRGGATDTQYF
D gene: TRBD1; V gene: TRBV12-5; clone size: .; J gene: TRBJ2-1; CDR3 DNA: TGTGCTAGTGGTTTCCCCGGACAGGGGAGGGACAATGAGCAGTTCTTC; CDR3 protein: CASGFPGQGRDNEQFF
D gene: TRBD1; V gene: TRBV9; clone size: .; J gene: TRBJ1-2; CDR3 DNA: TGTGCCAGCAGCGCGCAGGCGACAGGGGACTCTGGCTACACCTTC; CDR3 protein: CASSAQATGDSGYTF
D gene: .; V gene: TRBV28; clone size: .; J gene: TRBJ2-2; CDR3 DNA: TGTGCCAGCACGTGGGGGCAGTACACCGGGGAGCTGTTTTTT; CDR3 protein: CASTWGQYTGELFF
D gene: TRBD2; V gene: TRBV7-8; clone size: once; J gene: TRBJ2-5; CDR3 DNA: TGTGCCAGCAGCTTAGTCACTAGCGGGGGCACACCGCTTAAAGAGACCCAGTACTTC; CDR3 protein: CASSLVTSGGTPLKETQYF
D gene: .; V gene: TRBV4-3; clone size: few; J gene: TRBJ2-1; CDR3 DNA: TGCGCCAGCAGCCAAGGAGGGGGCAATGAGCAGTTCTTC; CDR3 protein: CASSQGGGNEQFF
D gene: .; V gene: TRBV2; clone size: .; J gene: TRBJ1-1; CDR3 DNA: TGTGCCAGCAGCCCAGGCTCAAACACTGAAGCTTTCTTT; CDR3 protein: CASSPGSNTEAFF
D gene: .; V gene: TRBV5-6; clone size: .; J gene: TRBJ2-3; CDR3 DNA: TGTGCCAGCAGCCTTCCCCCAGGATACAGTGGGAGCACAGATACGCAGTATTTT; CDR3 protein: CASSLPPGYSGSTDTQYF
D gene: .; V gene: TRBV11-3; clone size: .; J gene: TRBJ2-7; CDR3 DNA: TGTGCCAGCAGCTCTAGGCGGGGGCTCGAGCAGTACTTC; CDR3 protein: CASSSRRGLEQYF
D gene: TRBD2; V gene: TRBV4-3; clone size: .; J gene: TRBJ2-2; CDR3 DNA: TGCGCCAGCAGCCACCAATTCTGGACTAGCGGGGACACCGGGGAGCTGTTTTTT; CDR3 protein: CASSHQFWTSGDTGELFF
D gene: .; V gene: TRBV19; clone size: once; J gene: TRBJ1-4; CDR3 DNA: TGTGCCAGTACCCACTCCAGGGGTACTAATGAAAAACTGTTTTTT; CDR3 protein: CASTHSRGTNEKLFF
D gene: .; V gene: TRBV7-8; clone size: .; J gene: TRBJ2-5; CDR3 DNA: TGTGCCAGCAGCTTAGTTGGGGGGGGCCGGGAGACCCAGTACTTC; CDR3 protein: CASSLVGGGRETQYF
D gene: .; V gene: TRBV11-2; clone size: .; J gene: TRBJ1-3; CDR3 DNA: TGTGCCAGCAGTACGTATGGGGCAAACACCATATATTTT; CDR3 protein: CASSTYGANTIYF
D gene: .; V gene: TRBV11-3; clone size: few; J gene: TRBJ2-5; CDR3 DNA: TGTGCCAGCAGCTTAGGGACTGCGGGACGTCTCCAAGAGACCCAGTACTTC; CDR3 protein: CASSLGTAGRLQETQYF
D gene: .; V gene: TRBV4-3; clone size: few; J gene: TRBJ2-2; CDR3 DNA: TGCGCCAGCAGCCCCTGGGAGGCGGGGGACACGAACACCGGGGAGCTGTTTTTT; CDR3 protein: CASSPWEAGDTNTGELFF
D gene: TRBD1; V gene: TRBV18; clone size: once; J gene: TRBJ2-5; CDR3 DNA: TGTGCCAGCTCACACAGGGGCCAACAAGAGACCCAGTACTTC; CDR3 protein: CASSHRGQQETQYF